This TCR beta chain was captured by sequencing in a study of CD8 T cells in ankylosing spondylitis. Libraries for TCR beta were made by quantitative 5'-RACE with molecular barcodes. Via MiXCR, TCRdb re-called the 5' RACE reads, giving one row per CDR3 protein. The sample holds more than 600,000 distinct CDR3 sequences, about 20% seen once. Findings and limits, study-wide: Ankylosing spondylitis blood seemed to carry a telltale TCR beta motif made of several highly homologous variants. Disease-linked clones proved CD8+ and comparatively uncommon in peripheral blood. Disease-linked clones reportedly concentrated significantly in matched ankylosing spondylitis synovial fluid. Earlier reports found some motif variants in synovial fluid and blood in reactive arthritis.

This clonotype has a handful of counts. Antigen unknown. J was trimmed by 10 bases and V by 7 bases; bases with no gene match: 13. CDR3 length: 13 amino acids. The V gene's germline CDR1 is SQVTM and CDR2 ANQGSEA. The sequence was obtained from a male donor with ankylosing spondylitis. Sequencing input: blood, either unsorted or a sorted T cell fraction (not recorded which). The genes are TRBV29-1 and TRBJ2-1, with 7 bases aligning to TRBD2. As DNA, the CDR3 is TGCAGCGCACACCGGGGAGGGCCTCAGGAGCAGTTCTTC. This encodes CSAHRGGPQEQFF.